These 25 T cell receptor beta chains came from one sample sequenced in a study of human T cells and chemical hapten exposure. TCRdb reprocessed the RACE reads via MiXCR and lists one record per CDR3 protein. There are more than 300,000 distinct CDR3 sequences in the sample; over 5% occur only once, and over 7% lies in the top ten. Documented time point: pre-sensitization, week 0. Treatment of the sample: therapeutic diphenylcyclopropenone sensitization with weekly scalp DPC. The material sequenced was whole blood, taken in connection with sensitization to the hapten diphenylcyclopropenone (DPC). The receptors come from a woman between 18 and 29 years old with alopecia areata. Some clones in this sample may be carry-over from other donors' samples.

This clonotype was observed at least ten times. This chain connects TRBV10-3 to TRBJ2-3; no reliable D call. The V gene lost 7 bases and the J gene lost 5 bases, with 16 bases spanning the gap. This CDR3 contains 14 residues. Germline-derived CDR1 and CDR2 are ENHRY and SYGVKD. The CDR3, as DNA: TGTGCCATCAATCCGGCAGTCCAAGAAGATACGCAGTATTTT. Amino acid sequence: CAINPAVQEDTQYF.

At least ten counts were recorded for this clonotype. The V and J genes are TRBV27 and TRBJ2-7; D is unclear. This CDR3 has 13 residues. V was cut by 0 bases and J by 3 bases, with 6 bases left in between. Per the germline V gene, CDR1 is MNHEY and CDR2 is SMNVEV (reference sequence). CDR3 sequence: CASSLSPHYEQYF. Here the CDR3 DNA reads TGTGCCAGCAGTTTATCGCCCCACTACGAGCAGTACTTC.

This clonotype was recorded a few times. The chain is built from TRBV7-9 and TRBJ2-3, with D possibly matching TRBD1 (5 bases). V was clipped by 5 bases and J by 0 bases, with 12 bases between them. This CDR3 region has 15 residues. The V gene's germline CDR1 is SEHNR and CDR2 FQNEAQ (reference sequence). CDR3 sequence: CASSQGRTSTDTQYF. In nucleotides, the CDR3 is TGTGCCAGCAGCCAAGGTCGGACAAGCACAGATACGCAGTATTTT. The full variable domain, rest sourced from reference TRBV7-9 and TRBJ2-3, is DTGVSQNPRHKITKRGQNVTFRCDPISEHNRLYWYRQTLGQGPEFLTYFQNEAQLEKSRLLSDRFSAERPKGSFSTLEIQRTEQGDSAMYLCASSQGRTSTDTQYFGPGTRLTVL.

The J gene is TRBJ1-2, the V gene TRBV13, with 7 bases fitting TRBD1. Germline assignment: CDR1 PRHDT and CDR2 FYEKMQ (reference sequence). This CDR3 spans 14 amino acids. V trimming: 5 bases; J trimming: 5 bases; junction bases outside the gene matches: 8. CDR3 in amino acids: CASSQRTGQYGYTF. The DNA of the CDR3 is TGTGCCAGCAGCCAAAGGACAGGCCAATATGGCTACACCTTC.

This clonotype has ten or more counts. This sequence joins TRBV12-3 or TRBV12-4 and TRBJ1-1, with a weak D call TRBD1 (6 bases). V was shortened by 7 bases and J by 0 bases, with 12 bases between the two germline ends. The CDR3 spans 14 residues. The CDR3 reads CASKPTGLNTEAFF. Written as DNA, the CDR3 is TGTGCCAGCAAACCGACAGGCCTGAACACTGAAGCTTTCTTT.

This clonotype came up a few times. The chain employs TRBV7-9 and TRBJ1-3; D gene uncertain. CDR3 length: 14 amino acids. Germline CDR1 reads SEHNR; CDR2 reads FQNEAQ (reference sequence). V dropped 1 base and J dropped 0 bases, with 4 bases sitting between them. Here the CDR3 DNA reads TGTGCCAGCAGCTTAGGCCCCTCTGGAAACACCATATATTTT. Protein: CASSLGPSGNTIYF.

This clonotype appeared many times. This chain connects TRBV6-2 or TRBV6-3 to TRBJ2-3; 8 nucleotides agree with TRBD2. CDR1 and CDR2 (germline): MNHEY, SVGEGT. With 2 bases clipped from V and 4 bases from J, the junction kept 5 bases outside the gene matches. The CDR3 has 15 amino acids. The CDR3 DNA reads as TGTGCCAGCAGTTACACAAGCGGGGGCCCAGATACGCAGTATTTT. Translating gives CASSYTSGGPDTQYF.

This chain joins TRBV29-1 and TRBJ2-5; TRBD2 agrees at 10 bases. Germline V gives CDR1 SQVTM, CDR2 ANQGSEA. The CDR3 loop spans 16 amino acids. J lost 4 bases, V lost 4 bases, and 12 bases had no gene match. CDR3 nucleotides: TGCAGCGTTGTGAGCGGGAGCGGGGGGGCCACAGAGACCCAGTACTTC. Translating it yields CSVVSGSGGATETQYF. The full variable domain, completed using reference TRBV29-1 and TRBJ2-5, is SAVISQKPSRDICQRGTSLTIQCQVDSQVTMMFWYRQQPGQSLTLIATANQGSEATYESGFVIDKFPISRPNLTFSTLTVSNMSPEDSSIYLCSVVSGSGGATETQYFGPGTRLLVL.

The V gene is TRBV6-2 or TRBV6-3, the J gene TRBJ1-1; no firm D call. V was shortened by 6 bases and J by 5 bases, with 13 bases between the two germline ends. Per germline, CDR1 MNHEY and CDR2 SVGEGT. The CDR3 is made up of 13 amino acids. The CDR3 DNA sequence: TGTGCCAGCAGCTCCTCAAGGGAAACTGAAGCTTTCTTT. Its protein product is CASSSSRETEAFF.

This clonotype was seen at least ten times. This sequence joins TRBV6-1 and TRBJ1-5; no clear D gene. The CDR3 covers 18 residues. V gave up 3 bases and J gave up 2 bases, with 20 bases separating them. The germline CDR1 and CDR2 sequences are MNHNS and SASEGT. The CDR3 sequence: CASSEAGSHIFGNQPQHF. As DNA, the CDR3 is TGTGCCAGCAGTGAGGCCGGTTCCCACATCTTTGGCAATCAGCCCCAGCATTTT.

This clonotype was recorded at least ten times. The rearrangement uses TRBV15 and TRBJ2-1; 8 bases map to TRBD2. V dropped 6 bases and J dropped 0; count of bases not matched to a gene: 7. From germline, CDR1 is LNHNV and CDR2 YYDKDF (reference sequence). This CDR3 contains 16 residues. CDR3 nucleotide sequence: TGTGCCACCAGGGTCGGCGGGGGGAGCTCCTACAATGAGCAGTTCTTC. Residues: CATRVGGGSSYNEQFF.

The J gene is TRBJ2-5, the V gene TRBV29-1; D may be TRBD1 or TRBD2 (6 bases each). The CDR3 extends over 14 amino acids. Between the trimmed V and J ends, which lost 2 bases and 2 bases, there was a span of 12 bases. Germline V gene sequence: CDR1 SQVTM, CDR2 ANQGSEA. The CDR3 DNA is TGCAGCGTTGAAACAGGGACTCGACAAGAGACCCAGTACTTC. It encodes CSVETGTRQETQYF.

This sequence joins TRBV6-2 or TRBV6-3 and TRBJ2-7; 7 bases line up with TRBD1. V was pared by 2 bases and J by 12 bases, with 13 bases of the junction left unmatched. Germline values: CDR1 MNHEY, CDR2 SVGEGT. The CDR3 spans 14 residues. CDR3 sequence (DNA): TGTGCCAGCAGTTACGGACCCGACAGGGCCTACGTGTACTTC. It specifies CASSYGPDRAYVYF.

This clonotype appeared many times. The chain has TRBV10-2 and TRBJ2-3; TRBD2 agrees at 13 bases. Germline values: CDR1 WSHSY, CDR2 SAAADI. The CDR3 extends over 16 amino acids. J was trimmed by 3 bases and V by 6 bases; bases with no gene match: 6. The CDR3 coding sequence is TGCGCCAGCAGCGAGACTAGCGGGGGGTCTACAGATACGCAGTATTTT. It encodes CASSETSGGSTDTQYF.

This clonotype was seen only a few times. The chain uses TRBV3-1 and TRBJ1-1, with D uncertain. The CDR3 loop spans 14 amino acids. Germline loops: CDR1 LGHDT, CDR2 YNNKEL (reference sequence). Trimming pared 6 bases from V and 4 bases from J, leaving 15 bases between. CDR3 DNA sequence: TGTGCCAGCAGTCAGACGGGTTTGAGCACTGAAGCTTTCTTT. As protein: CASSQTGLSTEAFF.

The gene calls are TRBV7-2 and TRBJ2-1; TRBD2 agrees at 7 bases. Losses at the gene ends were 2 bases for V and 9 bases for J; bases not matched to a gene: 4. CDR1 is SGHTA, CDR2 FQGNSA, per germline. CDR3 length equals 13 residues. The CDR3 nucleotides are TGTGCCAGCAGCTTAAAAGCGGGAAGTGAGCAGTTCTTC. Protein product: CASSLKAGSEQFF.

The chain uses TRBV2 and TRBJ1-4, with D unclear. Germline V gene sequence: CDR1 SNHLY, CDR2 FYNNEI. The CDR3 has 11 residues. Trimming shortened V by 4 bases and J by 7 bases, and 4 bases separated the two germline ends. The CDR3 here is CASSGTEKLFF. As DNA, the CDR3 is TGTGCCAGCAGTGGAACTGAAAAACTGTTTTTT.

The V gene is TRBV2, the J gene TRBJ2-3, with no clear D. CDR3 length equals 15 residues. V shed 2 bases and J shed 2 bases, with 11 bases lying between them. Germline V gene sequence: CDR1 SNHLY, CDR2 FYNNEI. CDR3 residues: CASSERPTNTDTQYF. The CDR3 nucleotides read TGTGCCAGCAGTGAAAGGCCAACCAACACAGATACGCAGTATTTT.

The rearrangement joins TRBV6-2 or TRBV6-3 to TRBJ1-5; D call uncertain. Trimming cost V 0 bases and J 2 bases, with 8 bases left between them. The length of the CDR3 is 15 residues. CDR1 and CDR2 (germline): MNHEY, SVGEGT. The CDR3 loop is CASSYSLYGNQPQHF. DNA for the CDR3: TGTGCCAGCAGTTACTCGCTCTACGGCAATCAGCCCCAGCATTTT.

This clonotype showed up many times. The chain has TRBV28 and TRBJ1-1, with 9 bases lining up with TRBD1. The CDR3 runs 14 residues. Per germline, CDR1 MDHEN and CDR2 SYDVKM. J gave up 6 bases and V 6 bases, and 8 bases lay outside the gene matches. The CDR3 DNA sequence: TGTGCCAGCAGACCGGGACAGGGCGGACCTGAAGCTTTCTTT. It encodes CASRPGQGGPEAFF.

This clonotype occurred many times. The chain couples TRBV18 to TRBJ2-1; no clear D. The CDR3 is made up of 14 amino acids. V was shortened by 3 bases and J by 9 bases, with 15 bases between the two germline ends. The germline CDR1 and CDR2 sequences are KGHSH and LQKENI. CDR3 sequence (DNA): TGTGCCAGCTCACCCGGTTCTTTGCTGGGTGAGCAGTTCTTC. Encoded protein: CASSPGSLLGEQFF.

This clonotype occurred many times. The J gene is TRBJ1-5, the V gene TRBV6-2 or TRBV6-3; 9 positions match TRBD1. With V trimmed by 2 bases and J by 6 bases, 8 bases remained unmatched. The CDR3 runs to 16 residues. The germline V gene has CDR1 MNHEY and CDR2 SVGEGT. DNA for the CDR3: TGTGCCAGCAGTTACAACAGGGGGCTACGTGGTCAGCCCCAGCATTTT. The encoded protein is CASSYNRGLRGQPQHF.

V and J are TRBV7-8 and TRBJ2-1; perhaps TRBD2 as D (7 bases). Germline CDR1 is SGHVS and CDR2 is FQNEAQ. This CDR3 is 16 amino acids long. The V end lost 6 bases, the J end lost 4 bases, and 19 bases lay between the germline ends. CDR3 region: CASSQKAGGLYNEQFF. In DNA, the CDR3 is TGTGCCAGCAGTCAAAAGGCCGGGGGGCTTTACAATGAGCAGTTCTTC.

This clonotype was recorded many times. The chain links TRBV28 to TRBJ1-4, with D possibly TRBD1 on 5 matching bases. This CDR3 region has 15 residues. CDR1 and CDR2 (germline): MDHEN, SYDVKM. V was pared by 3 bases and J by 4 bases, with 12 bases between. The CDR3 here is CASSFGWGINEKLFF. As DNA, the CDR3 is TGTGCCAGCAGTTTCGGGTGGGGGATTAATGAAAAACTGTTTTTT.

This clonotype was seen repeatedly, ten times or more. This chain uses TRBV12-3 or TRBV12-4 with TRBJ1-1; 8 bases agree with TRBD1. The CDR3 runs to 14 residues. Trimming took 5 bases from V and 1 from J; bases not matched to a gene: 3. This CDR3 reads CASSEDRENTEAFF. The CDR3 DNA is TGTGCCAGCAGTGAGGACAGGGAGAACACTGAAGCTTTCTTT.